A selection of T cell receptor beta chains follows, all from one sample in a study of molecular identifiers for immune sequencing clone quantification. MiXCR, run by TCRdb on the PCR reads, gives a single entry per CDR3 protein. This table has approximately 37,000 distinct CDR3 sequences, roughly 19% appearing once. Material for sequencing was naive CD8+ T cells from blood, with Jurkat cell RNA spiked in. The receptors derive from a human donor in good health. Some libraries in this study had Jurkat cell RNA spiked in. Each CDR3 is given with its conserved first and last residue. Clone sizes are given selectively: once, few, many, or a class where the clone is expanded.

v_call: TRBV4-3
clone_size: many
cdr3_aa: CASSQSEGTVYGYTF

v_call: TRBV7-9
clone_size: many
cdr3_aa: CASSLVGSNQPQHF

v_call: TRBV30
clone_size: many
cdr3_aa: CAWSTGTGPFYEQYF

v_call: TRBV7-9
clone_size: many
cdr3_aa: CASSPPQERTQYF

v_call: TRBV6-6
clone_size: many
cdr3_aa: CASTYGAGELFF

v_call: TRBV6-2/TRBV6-3
clone_size: many
cdr3_aa: CASSYKTQELNTEAFF

v_call: TRBV19
clone_size: many
cdr3_aa: CASSIGEQDTQYF

v_call: TRBV29-1
clone_size: many
cdr3_aa: CSAEANNGYEQYF

v_call: TRBV27
clone_size: many
cdr3_aa: CASRPGQGVAFF

v_call: TRBV7-6
clone_size: many
cdr3_aa: CAIRGEGEAFF

v_call: TRBV5-4
clone_size: many
cdr3_aa: CASSLTGLGETQYF

v_call: TRBV7-9
clone_size: few
cdr3_aa: CASSSLGDTNNEQFF

v_call: TRBV18
clone_size: .
cdr3_aa: CASSPRSGPGANVLTF

v_call: TRBV4-3
clone_size: many
cdr3_aa: CASSPDLYSNQPQHF

v_call: TRBV13
clone_size: many
cdr3_aa: CASSITGTKTGELFF

v_call: TRBV4-3
clone_size: many
cdr3_aa: CASSQSSGGEQFF

v_call: TRBV7-9
clone_size: many
cdr3_aa: CASSLGSGVYYEQYF

v_call: TRBV7-9
clone_size: few
cdr3_aa: CASSIADPDPTDTQYF

v_call: TRBV29-1
clone_size: many
cdr3_aa: CSVEDQSSGEFF

v_call: TRBV19
clone_size: few
cdr3_aa: CASSIVQLSNQPQHF

v_call: TRBV5-1
clone_size: .
cdr3_aa: CASGLEGDYYEQYF

v_call: TRBV4-1
clone_size: many
cdr3_aa: CASSPTLGPRYGYTF

v_call: TRBV12-3/TRBV12-4
clone_size: many
cdr3_aa: CASSPAPQGFQPQHF

v_call: TRBV28
clone_size: many
cdr3_aa: CASRYLAGGPDTQYF